The TCR beta chain described here comes from a study of T cells in women clearing cervical HPV infection. Overall study: Case blood was drawn when the lesion was first found; control blood after infection became undetectable.

All donors had a single incident cervical HPV16 infection, not prevalent. The J segment lost 1 base and the V segment lost 4 bases, leaving 4 bases of the junction unmatched. The germline V gene encodes CDR1 KGHDR and CDR2 SFDVKD. This CDR3 comprises 16 residues. Overall study findings and caveats: TRBV6-7 abundance was lower in cases than controls (around 0.1% versus 0.15%).

Only in-frame clones appear in the TCRdb table, and some are missing; sequencing was by immunoSEQ multiplex PCR. This repertoire comprises roughly 48,000 clones; its ten largest clones make up about 1.5%. With respect to this clone: Its antigen is not known. The CDR3 extends 3 residues past the end of the read, so its final part is completed from the germline J gene.

The sequence was collected from a woman between 18 and 75 years old with a cervical HPV16 infection that either progressed to CIN3+ or cleared (not recorded which). The genes are TRBV24-1 and TRBJ2-1, with TRBD1 identical over 9 bases. The sample taken for sequencing was blood buffy coat. CDR3 DNA, as far as it was read: TGTGCCACCAGTGAAACACAGGGGGCTTCCTACAATGAG. It translates to CATSETQGASYNE. The CDR3, in full, reads CATSETQGASYNEQFF.